This T cell receptor (beta chain) was recovered during a study of cytomegalovirus exposure and HLA in healthy donors. The V gene's germline CDR1 is SGHNT and CDR2 YENEEA. Germline trimming cut 0 bases from V and 8 bases from J; bases unmatched to any gene: 1. The CDR3 consists of 13 residues. Whole-study results and caveats: In a later analysis, DRB1 alleles had the most associated TCRs; HLA-C alleles the fewest.

The PCR made use of 60 Vbeta and 13 Jbeta primers. Only in-frame clones appear in the TCRdb table, and some are missing; sequencing was by immunoSEQ multiplex PCR. The sample contains approximately 150,000 clones, over 60% of which appear only once. A note on this clone: Its antigen is unidentified.

This clonotype was obtained from a young woman in good health and CMV-seronegative. Sequencing was done on a sample of PBMCs. The chain uses TRBV11-3 and TRBJ2-1; 7 bases align to TRBD2. CDR3 nucleotides: TGTGCCAGCAGCTTAGATCGGGGGGATGAGCAGTTCTTC. Protein product: CASSLDRGDEQFF.